The 30 T cell receptor beta chains below were found in one sample sequenced in a study of HIV-infected patients and healthy controls. Antiretroviral therapy had run roughly three months, about 14 weeks, before follow-up blood collection. All unsorted peripheral T cells were captured because whole blood was used without fractionation. Reverse transcription used about 500 ng RNA and constant-region primers for alpha and beta. Each of the alpha and beta chains got its own library through chain-specific third strand synthesis with indices. TCRdb processed the 5' RACE reads anew with MiXCR; each CDR3 protein has one entry. The data hold 15,000 to 20,000 distinct CDR3 sequences, with 8.5% to 9% observed a single time. The sample here was blood, taken during antiretroviral therapy. The source is an adult with HIV infection.

This clonotype was detected many times. The V gene is TRBV5-5, the J gene TRBJ2-5, with 8 bases lining up with TRBD2. The CDR3 covers 13 residues. J lost 4 bases, V lost 5 bases, and 4 bases had no gene match. Germline V CDR1 and CDR2: SGHKS, YYEKEE (reference sequence). This CDR3 is CASSAGGLETQYF. In DNA, the CDR3 is TGTGCCAGCAGTGCGGGAGGATTAGAGACCCAGTACTTC.

The genes are TRBV5-5 and TRBJ2-3, with D maybe TRBD2 (8 bases). CDR3 length: 17 amino acids. Trimming stripped 2 bases from V and 2 bases from J, with 18 bases between. The V gene's germline CDR1 is SGHKS and CDR2 YYEKEE (reference sequence). The CDR3 here is CASSLGGRTGSTDTQYF. The CDR3 DNA follows: TGTGCCAGCAGCTTAGGCGGGAGGACAGGATCCACAGATACGCAGTATTTT.

This clonotype was seen at least ten times. The chain uses TRBV30 and TRBJ1-1, with a weak D call TRBD1 (6 bases). Between the trimmed V and J ends, which lost 5 bases and 3 bases, there was a span of 10 bases. The CDR3 consists of 12 residues. The germline gives CDR1 GTSNPN, CDR2 SVGIG (reference sequence). In DNA, the CDR3 is TGTGCCTGGGACAGGAGAGACACTGAAGCTTTCTTT. It specifies CAWDRRDTEAFF.

This clonotype has ten or more counts. The chain couples TRBV7-9 to TRBJ2-5; 11 positions agree with TRBD2. The CDR3 totals 15 residues. Trimming at V came to 3 bases and at J to 7 bases, leaving 7 bases not matched to a gene. The V gene's germline CDR1 is SEHNR and CDR2 FQNEAQ (reference sequence). In DNA, the CDR3 is TGTGCCAGCAGCTTTAGCGGGGGGGCCTCTCCGACCCAGTACTTC. Its translation: CASSFSGGASPTQYF.

V is TRBV11-2 and J is TRBJ2-7, with 9 nucleotides matching TRBD1. Germline V gene data show CDR1 as SGHAT and CDR2 as FQNNGV. This CDR3 is 14 amino acids long. Trimming cost V 0 bases and J 7 bases; bases outside gene matches: 4. The CDR3 sequence: CASSLEGQGLEQYF. The CDR3 DNA follows: TGTGCCAGCAGCTTAGAGGGACAGGGCTTAGAGCAGTACTTC.

This clonotype was counted at least ten times. DNA for the CDR3: TGTGCCAGCAGCCGAGGGGGGGCCCGCAATCAGCCCCAGCATTTT. Amino acid sequence: CASSRGGARNQPQHF. This sequence joins TRBV3-1 and TRBJ1-5; weak D call: TRBD1 (6 bases). Trimming took 4 bases from V and 2 from J, leaving 12 bases between them. Germline CDR1 LGHDT, CDR2 YNNKEL (reference sequence). The CDR3 consists of 15 residues.

This clonotype has ten or more counts. The rearrangement uses TRBV12-3 or TRBV12-4 and TRBJ2-3; 14 bases align to TRBD2. CDR3 length equals 17 residues. Unmatched junction bases numbered 8, after V lost 7 bases and J lost 2 bases. CDR3 amino acids: CASTGTSGRVDTDTQYF. CDR3 coding DNA: TGTGCCAGCACCGGGACTAGCGGGAGAGTAGACACAGATACGCAGTATTTT.

Turning to this clonotype: A read error is possible here, since a much larger clone lies one base away. The J gene is TRBJ2-7, the V gene TRBV5-1; a weak D match, TRBD2 (5 bases). This CDR3 has 13 amino acids. Germline CDR1 reads SGHRS; CDR2 reads YFSETQ. CDR3 sequence reads: CASSFGNPYEKYF. The CDR3 DNA follows: TGCGCCAGCAGCTTCGGGAACCCCTACGAGAAGTACTTC.

This clonotype was picked up many times. This rearrangement joins TRBV2 to TRBJ2-1, with 11 nucleotides matching TRBD2. Germline V gene lookup returns CDR1 SNHLY and CDR2 FYNNEI. Trimming removed 4 bases from V and 7 bases from J; junction bases left unmatched: 3. The CDR3 has 14 amino acids. The CDR3 sequence is CASSAGTSGNEQFF. In DNA, the CDR3 is TGTGCCAGCAGTGCGGGGACTAGCGGAAATGAGCAGTTCTTC.

The table lists this clonotype with many counts. The chain has TRBV27 and TRBJ2-7; D call uncertain. Trimming cost V 7 bases and J 3 bases, with 16 bases left between them. Germline V lookup: CDR1 MNHEY, CDR2 SMNVEV (reference sequence). The CDR3 covers 14 residues. The CDR3 sequence: CASMMYSGFYEQYF. In nucleotides, the CDR3 is TGTGCCAGCATGATGTACTCGGGCTTCTACGAGCAGTACTTC.

This clonotype was recorded many times. The rearrangement uses TRBV9 and TRBJ1-5; 8 positions match TRBD1. The CDR3 consists of 14 residues. CDR1 is SGDLS, CDR2 YYNGEE, per germline. V lost 7 bases to trimming and J lost 4 bases; unmatched junction nucleotides: 7. In DNA form, the CDR3 reads TGTGCCAGCGGAGAAGGACAGGGTAATCAGCCCCAGCATTTT. Translating it yields CASGEGQGNQPQHF.

This clonotype came up a few times. The chain uses TRBV7-8 and TRBJ2-1, with D uncertain. The CDR3 has 16 amino acids. Germline CDR1 reads SGHVS; CDR2 reads FQNEAQ. V lost 1 base and J lost 0, with 10 bases in between. The CDR3, as DNA: TGTGCCAGCAGCTTAGTATCCGGGCCCTCCTACAATGAGCAGTTCTTC. This gives the protein CASSLVSGPSYNEQFF.

J is TRBJ1-5 and V is TRBV25-1; D gene ambiguous. The CDR3 has 13 residues. Trimming removed 3 bases at V and 5 bases at J, with 8 bases between. The germline V gene has CDR1 MGHDK and CDR2 SYGVNS. DNA of the CDR3: TGTGCCAGCAGTGATGGGGTCCATCAGCCCCAGCATTTT. Protein product: CASSDGVHQPQHF.

The chain joins TRBV7-9 to TRBJ1-2; D is uncertain. The CDR3 runs 13 residues. V was pared by 1 base and J by 1 base, with 4 bases between. Germline V gene lookup returns CDR1 SEHNR and CDR2 FQNEAQ (reference sequence). The CDR3 sequence: CASSLVNNYGYTF. The CDR3 DNA reads as TGTGCCAGCAGCTTAGTTAATAACTATGGCTACACCTTC.

In its sample, this clonotype was seen many times. The genes are TRBV29-1 and TRBJ1-1, with 9 bases aligning to TRBD1. The CDR3 extends over 15 amino acids. Germline V lookup: CDR1 SQVTM, CDR2 ANQGSEA. The J segment lost 2 bases and the V segment lost 7 bases, leaving 11 bases of the junction unmatched. Here the CDR3 reads CSAGGQQGANTEAFF. CDR3 coding DNA: TGCAGCGCCGGGGGTCAACAGGGGGCCAACACTGAAGCTTTCTTT.

This clonotype was seen ten or more times. This sequence joins TRBV28 and TRBJ1-5; D is unclear. CDR1 is MDHEN and CDR2 is SYDVKM in the germline V gene. The germline V and J ends were trimmed by 4 bases and 2 bases, with 12 bases remaining between them. This CDR3 spans 15 amino acids. CDR3 bases: TGTGCCAGCAGTTCGAGTTTCAGAGGCAATCAGCCCCAGCATTTT. This sequence encodes CASSSSFRGNQPQHF.

This clonotype occurred many times. This chain joins TRBV7-9 and TRBJ2-5, with D perhaps matching TRBD2 (5 bases). V was clipped by 4 bases and J by 4 bases, with 16 bases between them. Germline V gene sequence: CDR1 SEHNR, CDR2 FQNEAQ (reference sequence). This CDR3 spans 15 amino acids. CDR3 nucleotide sequence: TGTGCCAGCAGCTGGAACCTAGCCCGAGGAGAGACCCAGTACTTC. The encoded protein is CASSWNLARGETQYF. Combining the CDR3 with reference TRBV7-9 and TRBJ2-5 gives the whole variable domain DTGVSQNPRHKITKRGQNVTFRCDPISEHNRLYWYRQTLGQGPEFLTYFQNEAQLEKSRLLSDRFSAERPKGSFSTLEIQRTEQGDSAMYLCASSWNLARGETQYFGPGTRLLVL.

This clonotype was picked up many times. The chain couples TRBV10-3 to TRBJ2-4; the D gene is possibly TRBD2 (5 bases). From germline, CDR1 is ENHRY and CDR2 SYGVKD. CDR3 length: 13 residues. Trimming shortened V by 2 bases and J by 12 bases, and 14 bases separated the two germline ends. This CDR3 is CAISEAEGEPQYF. The CDR3 DNA reads TGTGCCATCAGTGAGGCCGAGGGCGAACCTCAGTACTTC.

Details on this clonotype: A much larger clone sits a single nucleotide away, making a read error possible. The rearrangement uses TRBV10-3 and TRBJ2-7, with D perhaps TRBD1 or TRBD2 (5 bases each). Germline assignment: CDR1 ENHRY and CDR2 SYGVKD. The CDR3 spans 15 residues. CDR3 in DNA: TGTGCCGTCAGTGATGAGGGGCTTATGGGGCACGAGCAGTACTTC. This sequence encodes CAVSDEGLMGHEQYF.

This clonotype was found many times. The chain is built from TRBV30 and TRBJ2-2; D remains ambiguous. Germline loops: CDR1 GTSNPN, CDR2 SVGIG (reference sequence). V lost 0 bases, J lost 5 bases, and 4 bases lay in between. The CDR3 is 12 amino acids. The CDR3 reads CAWSVLTGELFF. The CDR3 nucleotides read TGTGCCTGGAGTGTCCTAACCGGGGAGCTGTTTTTT.

The sample holds many counts of this clonotype. The chain uses TRBV15 and TRBJ1-5, with D uncertain. Germline V lookup: CDR1 LNHNV, CDR2 YYDKDF (reference sequence). Deletions cut 3 bases from V and 11 bases from J, with 8 bases between. The length of the CDR3 is 11 residues. As DNA, the CDR3 is TGTGCCACCAGCAGTACTTTGTCCCAGCATTTT. Translating gives CATSSTLSQHF.

The chain has TRBV29-1 and TRBJ2-1; 10 nucleotides match TRBD1. The CDR3 has 15 residues. V was clipped by 6 bases and J by 7 bases; unmatched bases: 12. The germline V gene encodes CDR1 SQVTM and CDR2 ANQGSEA. CDR3 residues: CSVHSPRDRGNEQFF. Here the CDR3 DNA reads TGCAGCGTGCATTCACCCCGGGACAGGGGAAATGAGCAGTTCTTC.

This clonotype was seen at least ten times. The V gene is TRBV10-3, the J gene TRBJ1-5, with 7 bases identical to TRBD1. V gave up 0 bases and J gave up 3 bases; unmatched junction bases: 14. The length of the CDR3 is 19 residues. Looked up from germline, CDR1 is ENHRY and CDR2 is SYGVKD. CDR3 sequence (DNA): TGTGCCATCAGTGAGTCGATTTATACGGACAGGCAAGTCAATCAGCCCCAGCATTTT. Translating it yields CAISESIYTDRQVNQPQHF.

This clonotype was observed many times. The chain employs TRBV6-5 and TRBJ2-5; D is uncertain. The CDR3 covers 13 residues. Trimming took off 4 bases at V and 4 bases at J, with 10 bases between the two ends. The germline CDR1 and CDR2 sequences are MNHEY and SVGAGI. The CDR3 region has the DNA TGTGCCAGCAGTTTAGTCTGGCTAGAGACCCAGTACTTC. Its protein is CASSLVWLETQYF.

This clonotype was recorded at least ten times. The genes are TRBV19 and TRBJ2-1; 12 nucleotides align to TRBD2. V trimming: 7 bases; J trimming: 0 bases; junction bases outside the gene matches: 7. Germline V gene data show CDR1 as LNHDA and CDR2 as SQIVND (reference sequence). The CDR3 consists of 17 residues. The CDR3 DNA reads TGTGCCAGTAACCGGATGGGACTAGCGGGCTCCTACAATGAGCAGTTCTTC. This encodes CASNRMGLAGSYNEQFF.

Many counts were recorded for this clonotype. V is TRBV19 and J is TRBJ2-2; tentatively, D is TRBD2 (6 bases). CDR1 is LNHDA, CDR2 SQIVND, per germline (reference sequence). This CDR3 contains 15 residues. V lost 1 base and J 1 base, leaving 7 bases between the germline ends. In nucleotides, the CDR3 is TGTGCCAGTAGTATAGGTAGCGGGAACACCGGGGAGCTGTTTTTT. Translated, it gives CASSIGSGNTGELFF.

Judged by abundance, this clonotype is large (0.1 to 1%). The chain recombines TRBV12-5 with TRBJ2-1; 11 bases align to TRBD1. This CDR3 comprises 15 residues. Germline CDR1 and CDR2: LGHNT and FRNRAP. V lost 7 bases to trimming and J lost 3 bases; unmatched junction nucleotides: 5. The CDR3 loop is CASAGTGGIYNEQFF. DNA of the CDR3: TGTGCTAGTGCCGGGACAGGGGGTATCTACAATGAGCAGTTCTTC.

This clonotype was seen ten or more times. CDR3 residues: CASSLFPGAGANVLTF. CDR3 sequence (DNA): TGCGCCAGCAGCTTGTTTCCGGGAGCTGGGGCCAACGTCCTGACTTTC. This rearrangement joins TRBV5-1 to TRBJ2-6; D is possibly TRBD2 (6 bases). CDR1 SGHRS and CDR2 YFSETQ come from the germline V gene. V was shortened by 1 base and J by 2 bases, with 10 bases between the two germline ends. The CDR3 is 16 amino acids.

This clonotype was seen repeatedly, ten times or more. The chain recombines TRBV6-5 with TRBJ2-7; possibly TRBD1 for D (6 bases). The CDR3 length is 13 residues. Germline V CDR1 and CDR2: MNHEY, SVGAGI. Trimming removed 7 bases from V and 2 bases from J, with 12 bases in between. As DNA, the CDR3 is TGTGCCAGCACTACCAGGGACACCTACGAGCAGTACTTC. Amino acids: CASTTRDTYEQYF.

This clonotype was detected ten times or more. The rearrangement links TRBV10-1 to TRBJ2-3; D might be TRBD2 (7 bases). Germline CDR1 reads WNHNN; CDR2 reads SYGVQD (reference sequence). The CDR3 contains 15 residues. With 3 bases removed from V and 2 bases from J, the gap between germline ends came to 12 bases. This chain's CDR3 is CASSESGGHTDTQYF. Here the CDR3 DNA reads TGCGCCAGCAGTGAATCGGGGGGCCACACAGATACGCAGTATTTT.